This T cell receptor beta chain emerged from a study of T-cell memory formation after mild COVID-19. Overall study: In these data, TCR clusters were largely donor specific. Study-level findings and limits: Later expanders leaned CD4+, whereas clones that contracted between day 15 and 85 were balanced CD4/CD8. Most CD4+ clones that shrank were in CM and EM, while CD8+ ones turned up in EMRA. The finding that pre-infection memory included some responding clones suggested that cross-reactive memory joined.

Each CDR3 protein is one row after TCRdb ran MiXCR on the 5' RACE reads. This sample has a few hundred thousand distinct CDR3 sequences, with less than 25% found just once. The CDR3 has 16 residues. Germline V CDR1 and CDR2: LGHDT, YNNKEL (reference sequence). Trimming cost V 3 bases and J 1 base, with 13 bases left between them. At least ten counts were recorded for this clonotype. Its matching antigen is unknown. This TCR came from an adult woman who had mild COVID-19 (a few samples of this study predate the infection). Cell type and time point are not known. V and J are TRBV3-1 and TRBJ2-1, with a possible D match to TRBD2 (6 bases). Material for sequencing was PBMCs or a T cell subset sorted from them (not recorded which). In nucleotides, the CDR3 is TGTGCCAGCAGCCATCCGGGACTCCGTTCCTACAATGAGCAGTTCTTC. This gives the protein CASSHPGLRSYNEQFF.